This section outlines one TCR beta chain sequence together with its context. Using immunoSEQ multiplex PCR, the repertoire was profiled, and TCRdb retains in-frame clones only, with some absent. This sample has 45,000 to 65,000 clones, with roughly 92% found just once. The data originate from a study of T cell changes during pregnancy in multiple sclerosis. This CDR3 is 19 amino acids long. Germline values: CDR1 ENHRY, CDR2 SYGVKD. J gave up 9 bases and V 3 bases, and 19 bases lay outside the gene matches. The origin of this receptor is a female donor with multiple sclerosis, enrolled in a pregnancy study. The specimen was CD8+ T cells from peripheral blood mononuclear cells, collected in the third trimester of pregnancy. V is TRBV10-3 and J is TRBJ2-7, with 14 positions matching TRBD2. The CDR3 DNA follows: TGTGCCATCAGTGACCCCGACAGGGGGCGACTAGCGGGAGGGCCGGGGCAGTACTTC. Translation gives CAISDPDRGRLAGGPGQYF.